This T cell receptor (beta chain) appears in the sequencing data of a study of blood T cell repertoires in COVID-19. For the study at large: Italy, Spain and the United States were the sources of the convalescent and acute COVID-19 samples. PBMCs, B-cell-depleted T cells, or T cells provided the cDNA or gDNA that made up the material.

Source study methods: The assay estimated nucleated cells by amplifying reference gene primers. The table came from immunoSEQ multiplex PCR; TCRdb's copy has only in-frame clones and leaves some out. V, J and clone size derive from that table, while D and trimming were established from the DNA sequence. The sample shows approximately 62,000 clones, about 90% of them seen only once. This CDR3 is 15 amino acids long. V dropped 9 bases and J dropped 4 bases, with 21 bases sitting between them. Germline loops: CDR1 MDHEN, CDR2 SYDVKM. The sample comprised peripheral blood. V usage is TRBV28 and J usage is TRBJ1-1, with unresolved D. The sequence derives from a human donor with active COVID-19. The donor label of this sample is uncertain. The DNA of the CDR3 is TGTGCCAGTCTGTTACGAGATAGTCCCTTCACTGAAGCTTTCTTT. Residues: CASLLRDSPFTEAFF.